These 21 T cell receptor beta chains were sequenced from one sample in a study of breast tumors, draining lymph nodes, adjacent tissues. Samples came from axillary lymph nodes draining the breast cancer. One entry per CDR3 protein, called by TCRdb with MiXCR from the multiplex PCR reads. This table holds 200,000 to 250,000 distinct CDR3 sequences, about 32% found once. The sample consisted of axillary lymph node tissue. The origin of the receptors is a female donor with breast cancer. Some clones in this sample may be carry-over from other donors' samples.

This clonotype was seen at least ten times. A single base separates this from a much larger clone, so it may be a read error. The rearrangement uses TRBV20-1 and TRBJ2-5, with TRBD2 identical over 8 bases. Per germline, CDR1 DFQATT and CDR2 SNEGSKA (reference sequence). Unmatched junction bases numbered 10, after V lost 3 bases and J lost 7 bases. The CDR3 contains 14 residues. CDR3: CSARSGSGLATQYF. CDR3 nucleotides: TGCAGTGCTAGGAGCGGGAGCGGTTTGGCGACCCAGTACTTC.

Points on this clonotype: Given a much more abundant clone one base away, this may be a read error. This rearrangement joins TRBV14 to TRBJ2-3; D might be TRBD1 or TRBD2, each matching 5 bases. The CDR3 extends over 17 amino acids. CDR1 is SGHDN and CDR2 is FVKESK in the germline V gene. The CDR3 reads CASSRSRARGYTDAQYF. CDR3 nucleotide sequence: TGTGCCAGCAGCCGATCCAGGGCCCGGGGATACACAGATGCGCAGTATTTT.

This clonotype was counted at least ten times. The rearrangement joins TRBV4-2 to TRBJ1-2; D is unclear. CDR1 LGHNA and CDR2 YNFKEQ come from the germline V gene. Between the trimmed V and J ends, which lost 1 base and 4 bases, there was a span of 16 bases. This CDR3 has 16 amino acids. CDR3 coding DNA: TGTGCCAGCAGCCAAGGAGGCAAGGAAACCTTCTATGGCTACACCTTC. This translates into CASSQGGKETFYGYTF.

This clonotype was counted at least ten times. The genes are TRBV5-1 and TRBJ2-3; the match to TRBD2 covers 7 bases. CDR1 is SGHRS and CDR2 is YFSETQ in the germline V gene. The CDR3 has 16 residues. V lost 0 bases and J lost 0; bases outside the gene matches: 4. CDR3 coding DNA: TGCGCCAGCAGCTTGGTGTTAGCGGGTAGCACAGATACGCAGTATTTT. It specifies CASSLVLAGSTDTQYF.

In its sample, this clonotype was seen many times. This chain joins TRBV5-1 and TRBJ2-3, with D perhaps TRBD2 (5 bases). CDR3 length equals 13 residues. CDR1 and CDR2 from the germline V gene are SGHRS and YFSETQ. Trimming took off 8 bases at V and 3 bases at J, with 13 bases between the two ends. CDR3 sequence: CASGSGSTDTQYF. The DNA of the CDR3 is TGCGCCAGTGGCAGTGGGAGTACAGATACGCAGTATTTT.

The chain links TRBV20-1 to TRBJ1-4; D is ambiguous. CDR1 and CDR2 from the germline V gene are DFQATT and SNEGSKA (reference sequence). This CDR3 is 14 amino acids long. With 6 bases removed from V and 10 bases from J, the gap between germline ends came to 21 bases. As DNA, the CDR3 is TGCAGTGCAACTAGCGACACCCCTAGTGGAAAACTGTTTTTT. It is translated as CSATSDTPSGKLFF.

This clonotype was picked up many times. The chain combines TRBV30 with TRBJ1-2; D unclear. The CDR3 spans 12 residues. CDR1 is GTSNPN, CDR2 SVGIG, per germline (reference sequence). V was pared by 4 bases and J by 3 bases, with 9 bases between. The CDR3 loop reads CAWTGDYYGYTF. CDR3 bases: TGTGCCTGGACTGGGGATTACTATGGCTACACCTTC.

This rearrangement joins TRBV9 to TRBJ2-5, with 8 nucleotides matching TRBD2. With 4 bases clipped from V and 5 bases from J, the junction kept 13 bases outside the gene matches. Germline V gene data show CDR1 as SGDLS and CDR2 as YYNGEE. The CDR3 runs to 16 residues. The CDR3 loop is CASSQGSGRAGETQYF. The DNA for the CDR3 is TGTGCCAGCAGCCAGGGCTCCGGGAGGGCCGGCGAGACCCAGTACTTC.

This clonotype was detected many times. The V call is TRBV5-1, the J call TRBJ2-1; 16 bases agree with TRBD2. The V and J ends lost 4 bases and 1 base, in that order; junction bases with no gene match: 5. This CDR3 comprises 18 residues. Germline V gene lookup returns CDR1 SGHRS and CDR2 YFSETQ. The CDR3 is CASSAGLAGGLSYNEQFF. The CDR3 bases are TGCGCCAGCAGCGCGGGACTAGCGGGAGGGCTATCCTACAATGAGCAGTTCTTC.

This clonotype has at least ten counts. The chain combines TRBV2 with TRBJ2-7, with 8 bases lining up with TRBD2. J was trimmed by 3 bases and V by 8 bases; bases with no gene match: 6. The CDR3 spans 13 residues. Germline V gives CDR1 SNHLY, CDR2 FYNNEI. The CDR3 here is CASGSTSDYEQYF. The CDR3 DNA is TGTGCCAGCGGATCGACTAGCGACTACGAGCAGTACTTC.

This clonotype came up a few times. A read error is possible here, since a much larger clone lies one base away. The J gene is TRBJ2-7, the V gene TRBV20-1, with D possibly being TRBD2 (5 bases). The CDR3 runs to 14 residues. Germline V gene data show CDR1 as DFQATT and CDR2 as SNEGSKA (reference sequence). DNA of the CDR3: TGCAATGCTAGAGATAGGACTGGGATATACGAGCAGTACTTC. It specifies CNARDRTGIYEQYF.

Written as DNA, the CDR3 is TGTGCCAGTAGTACTAGCGGGAGGGACACCGGGGAGCTGTTTTTT. This codes for CASSTSGRDTGELFF. V and J are TRBV19 and TRBJ2-2; 12 nucleotides match TRBD2. After removal of 4 bases from V and 3 bases from J, the junction contained 0 bases not matched to a gene. In germline, CDR1 is LNHDA, CDR2 SQIVND (reference sequence). The CDR3 has 15 amino acids.

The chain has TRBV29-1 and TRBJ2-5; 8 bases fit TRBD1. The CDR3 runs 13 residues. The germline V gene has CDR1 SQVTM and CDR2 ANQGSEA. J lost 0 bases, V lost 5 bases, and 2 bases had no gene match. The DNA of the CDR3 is TGCAGCGTTTGGACAGGGAACCAAGAGACCCAGTACTTC. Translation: CSVWTGNQETQYF.

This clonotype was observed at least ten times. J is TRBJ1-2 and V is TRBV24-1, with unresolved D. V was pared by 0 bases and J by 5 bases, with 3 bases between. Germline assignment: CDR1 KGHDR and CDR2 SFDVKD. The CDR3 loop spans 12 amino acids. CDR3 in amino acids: CATSDLGYGYTF. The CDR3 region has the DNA TGTGCCACCAGTGATTTGGGATATGGCTACACCTTC.

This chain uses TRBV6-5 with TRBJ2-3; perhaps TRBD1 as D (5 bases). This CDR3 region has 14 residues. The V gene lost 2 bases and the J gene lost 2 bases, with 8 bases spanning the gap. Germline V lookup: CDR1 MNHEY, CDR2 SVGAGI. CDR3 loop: CASSYRGNTDTQYF. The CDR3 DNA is TGTGCCAGCAGTTACAGGGGAAACACAGATACGCAGTATTTT.

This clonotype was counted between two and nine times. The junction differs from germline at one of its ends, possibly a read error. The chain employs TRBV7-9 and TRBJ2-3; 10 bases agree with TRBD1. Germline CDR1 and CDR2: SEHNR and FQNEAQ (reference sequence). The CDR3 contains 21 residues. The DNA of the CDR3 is TGTGCCGGCAGCTTAGAAGTGGGAGCGGTAGGACAGGGGGTTTTTGAAGATACGCAGTATTTT. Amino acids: CAGSLEVGAVGQGVFEDTQYF.

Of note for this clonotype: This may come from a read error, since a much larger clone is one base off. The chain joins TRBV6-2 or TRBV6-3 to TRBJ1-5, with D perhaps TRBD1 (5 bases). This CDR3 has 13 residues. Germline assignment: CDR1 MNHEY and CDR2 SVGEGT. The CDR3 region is CASGRQSDQLQHF. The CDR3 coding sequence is TGTGCCAGCGGACGACAGTCCGATCAGCTCCAGCATTTT.

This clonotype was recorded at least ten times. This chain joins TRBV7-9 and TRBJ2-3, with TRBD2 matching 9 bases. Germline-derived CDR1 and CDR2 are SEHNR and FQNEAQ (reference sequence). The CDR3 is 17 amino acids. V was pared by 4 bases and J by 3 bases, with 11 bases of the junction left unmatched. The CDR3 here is CASSSPRIAGETDTQYF. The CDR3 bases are TGTGCCAGCAGCTCCCCACGCATAGCGGGAGAAACAGATACGCAGTATTTT.

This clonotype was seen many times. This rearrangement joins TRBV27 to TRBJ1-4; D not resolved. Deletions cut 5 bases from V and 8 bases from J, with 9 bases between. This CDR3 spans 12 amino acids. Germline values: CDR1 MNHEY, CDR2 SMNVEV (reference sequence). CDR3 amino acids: CASSPEGEKLFF. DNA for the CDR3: TGTGCCAGCAGTCCGGAGGGAGAAAAACTGTTTTTT.

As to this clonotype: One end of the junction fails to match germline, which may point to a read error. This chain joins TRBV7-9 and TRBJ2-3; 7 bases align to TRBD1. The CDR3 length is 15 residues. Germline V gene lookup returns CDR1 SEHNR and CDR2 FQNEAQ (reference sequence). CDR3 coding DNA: TGTGCCGGCAGCCCGGGACAGCCAAACACAGATACGCAGTATTTT. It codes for CAGSPGQPNTDTQYF.

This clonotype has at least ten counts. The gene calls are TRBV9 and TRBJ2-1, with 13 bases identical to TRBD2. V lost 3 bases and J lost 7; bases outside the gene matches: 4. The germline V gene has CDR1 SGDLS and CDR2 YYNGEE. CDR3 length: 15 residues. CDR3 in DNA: TGTGCCAGCAGCGACCCGGGACTAGCGGGGAATGAGCAGTTCTTC. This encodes CASSDPGLAGNEQFF.